This is a list of T cell receptor beta chains from one sample in a study of tumor and adjacent non-tumor tissue in lung cancer. TCRdb re-analysed the multiplex PCR reads in MiXCR, keeping a single row per CDR3 protein. The data show roughly 49,000 distinct CDR3 sequences, 74% seen once. Sequenced material: distant non-tumor lung tissue. Receptor source: a woman aged 60-70 years with non-small cell lung cancer. Each CDR3 is given with its conserved first and last residue. D genes are given only for firm matches. Size tells how often a clone was seen (once, few, many) or the class of an expanded clone, and some rows leave it out.

J: TRBJ2-1
length: 15
V: TRBV4-3
D: .
size: .
DNA: TGTACCAGCAGCCAAGATCCAAGGGGGATGAATGAGCAGTTCTTC
CDR3: CTSSQDPRGMNEQFF

J: TRBJ2-1
length: 16
V: TRBV20-1
D: .
size: .
DNA: TGCAGTGCTAGAGAGAGTCAAGGGGGGGCGTACAATGTGCAGTTCTTC
CDR3: CSARESQGGAYNVQFF

J: TRBJ1-1
length: 14
V: TRBV29-1
D: .
size: .
DNA: TGCAGCGTTGAATGGAAAGCAGGGAACGCTGAAGCTTTCTTT
CDR3: CSVEWKAGNAEAFF

J: TRBJ2-7
length: 13
V: TRBV28
D: .
size: .
DNA: TGTGCCAGCAGTTTAATGGTCGCCTACGAGCAGTACTTC
CDR3: CASSLMVAYEQYF

J: TRBJ2-2
length: 17
V: TRBV6-2/TRBV6-3
D: .
size: .
DNA: TGCGCCAGCGGTTACACCCAACAGAGGGCCAACACCGGGAAGCTGTTTTTT
CDR3: CASGYTQQRANTGKLFF

J: TRBJ2-1
length: 14
V: TRBV10-1
D: .
size: once
DNA: TGCGCCAGCAGTGCCGGGGGCATCGGCAATGAGCAGTTCTTC
CDR3: CASSAGGIGNEQFF

J: TRBJ2-5
length: 17
V: TRBV7-8
D: .
size: many
DNA: TGTGCCAGCAGCCCCCGAGGCGCCGGCCTAAGGCAAGAGACCCAGTACTTC
CDR3: CASSPRGAGLRQETQYF

J: TRBJ2-5
length: 13
V: TRBV12-3/TRBV12-4
D: .
size: .
DNA: TGTGCCAACAGTTTAGGTCTGAAAGAGACCCAGAACTTC
CDR3: CANSLGLKETQNF

J: TRBJ2-5
length: 14
V: TRBV6-5
D: .
size: .
DNA: TGTACCAGCAATCGGAGAGGGGGTCAAAAGACCCAGTATTTC
CDR3: CTSNRRGGQKTQYF

J: TRBJ2-2
length: 15
V: TRBV10-1
D: .
size: many
DNA: TGCGCCAGCAGTGAGGGTGTTGTATCGGGCAGGGAGCTGTTTTTT
CDR3: CASSEGVVSGRELFF

J: TRBJ2-5
length: 14
V: TRBV7-9
D: TRBD2
size: once
DNA: TGTGCCAGCACGACGGGGGGGTACCATGAGACCCAGTACTTC
CDR3: CASTTGGYHETQYF

J: TRBJ1-2
length: 18
V: TRBV28
D: .
size: .
DNA: TGTGTCAGCACCCCTCCCTTTGCAGTATTTAACCCGGGCTATGGCTACACCTTC
CDR3: CVSTPPFAVFNPGYGYTF

J: TRBJ1-3
length: 12
V: TRBV6-1
D: .
size: many
DNA: TGTGCCAGCAGGTTCTCGAGGGACACCATATATTTT
CDR3: CASRFSRDTIYF

J: TRBJ1-5
length: 16
V: TRBV12-3/TRBV12-4
D: .
size: .
DNA: TGTGTAAGCATTATGTCGGGGTGCGGAGGTAATCAGCCCCAGCATTTT
CDR3: CVSIMSGCGGNQPQHF

J: TRBJ2-2
length: 17
V: TRBV5-4
D: TRBD1
size: .
DNA: TGTGCCAACAGCTTGGGAGCTGGACAGGGATACGCCGGGGAGTTGTTTTTT
CDR3: CANSLGAGQGYAGELFF

J: TRBJ2-1
length: 15
V: TRBV6-5
D: .
size: .
DNA: TGTGCCAGCATCCCCCCGCGGAGCTCCTACAGTGGGCAGTTCTTC
CDR3: CASIPPRSSYSGQFF

J: TRBJ2-6
length: 13
V: TRBV20-1
D: TRBD1
size: few
DNA: TGCAGTGCTAGAGACAGGGGGTTCAACGTCCTGACTTTC
CDR3: CSARDRGFNVLTF

J: TRBJ2-5
length: 15
V: TRBV5-5
D: TRBD1
size: .
DNA: TGTGTCAACAGCTTGGACAGGGGTCGTAGGGAGACCCAGTACTTC
CDR3: CVNSLDRGRRETQYF

J: TRBJ2-3
length: 16
V: TRBV12-3/TRBV12-4
D: TRBD1
size: .
DNA: TGTGCCAGCAGTTCAACCGGCACAGGGGCGACAGATATGCACTATTTT
CDR3: CASSSTGTGATDMHYF

J: TRBJ1-6
length: 16
V: TRBV4-3
D: .
size: .
DNA: TGCGCCAGTAGCCAGACGGACCAGGGCTATAATTCAACCCTCCACTTT
CDR3: CASSQTDQGYNSTLHF

J: TRBJ2-7
length: 15
V: TRBV6-6
D: TRBD1
size: .
DNA: TGTGCCAGCATCAGCTCCGGGACAGGGACCTACGTGCAGTACTTC
CDR3: CASISSGTGTYVQYF

J: TRBJ1-2
length: 14
V: TRBV14
D: .
size: .
DNA: TGTGCCAGCAGGCAAGGGGGGGTGAACTATGGCAACACCTTC
CDR3: CASRQGGVNYGNTF

J: TRBJ2-5
length: 13
V: TRBV4-3
D: .
size: few
DNA: TGCGCCAGCAATTCAACCTGGGAGGAGACCCAGTACTTC
CDR3: CASNSTWEETQYF

J: TRBJ1-6
length: 14
V: TRBV11-2
D: .
size: once
DNA: TGTGCCAGCAGCTTAGGAGTAGGTAATTCACCCCTCCACTTT
CDR3: CASSLGVGNSPLHF

J: TRBJ2-1
length: 18
V: TRBV4-3
D: .
size: .
DNA: TGCGCCAGCAACCTCCGGTGGCTTGAGACGCACTTTTACAATGAGCAGTTCTTC
CDR3: CASNLRWLETHFYNEQFF

J: TRBJ1-5
length: 16
V: TRBV6-2/TRBV6-3
D: .
size: many
DNA: TGTGCCAGCAGTTACTGGACAGAAGATAGCAATCAGCCCCAGCATTTT
CDR3: CASSYWTEDSNQPQHF

J: TRBJ2-1
length: 15
V: TRBV10-2
D: .
size: .
DNA: TGCGCCAGCAGCTCTAGCTGGGGGGCCTCTGGTGAGCAGTTCTTC
CDR3: CASSSSWGASGEQFF

J: TRBJ2-3
length: 17
V: TRBV24-1
D: .
size: .
DNA: TGTGCCACCAGTGGTTGGGGGTCGGGACCTGAAACAGATACGCAGTATTTT
CDR3: CATSGWGSGPETDTQYF

J: TRBJ2-1
length: 17
V: TRBV11-1
D: .
size: .
DNA: TGTGCCAACAGTCGGGGTTTCGTAGCGAGCTCCTACAAAGAGCAGTTTTTC
CDR3: CANSRGFVASSYKEQFF

J: TRBJ2-3
length: 16
V: TRBV28
D: .
size: .
DNA: TGTGCCACCAGTAACCCGGCAGGGGTAGGCAGAGATACGCAGTATTTT
CDR3: CATSNPAGVGRDTQYF

J: TRBJ1-6
length: 14
V: TRBV28
D: .
size: .
DNA: TGTGCCATCAGTTTTGGGGGGATCAATTCACCCCTCCACTTT
CDR3: CAISFGGINSPLHF

J: TRBJ2-5
length: 12
V: TRBV11-1
D: .
size: .
DNA: TGTGCCATCAGCTTAGAAAGGAGGGCCCAGTACTTC
CDR3: CAISLERRAQYF

J: TRBJ2-1
length: 16
V: TRBV6-2/TRBV6-3
D: TRBD2
size: once
DNA: TGTGTCAGCAGTTATACAGCGGGAGGCCCCGGGTATGAGCAGTTCTTC
CDR3: CVSSYTAGGPGYEQFF

J: TRBJ1-1
length: 16
V: TRBV5-1
D: TRBD1
size: few
DNA: TGCGCCAGCAGCTTGGAAGGGGGCCCTATGAACACTGAAGCTTTCTTT
CDR3: CASSLEGGPMNTEAFF

J: TRBJ2-2
length: 16
V: TRBV6-2/TRBV6-3
D: TRBD2
size: .
DNA: TGTGCCAGCAGTTTTTCACTAGCGGAGAACACCGGGAGGCTGTTTTTT
CDR3: CASSFSLAENTGRLFF

J: TRBJ1-5
length: 13
V: TRBV29-1
D: .
size: .
DNA: TGCAGCGTAGCTGGGACACTCAATCAGTCCCAGCATTTT
CDR3: CSVAGTLNQSQHF

J: TRBJ2-6
length: 17
V: TRBV4-3
D: TRBD1
size: .
DNA: TGCACCACCAGCCGAGGACAGGAGAACTCTGGGGCCAACGTCCTGACTTTC
CDR3: CTTSRGQENSGANVLTF

J: TRBJ2-5
length: 16
V: TRBV4-2
D: .
size: .
DNA: TGTGCCAGCAGCCAAACCCAGACTAGTTCTCAACAGACCCAGTACTTC
CDR3: CASSQTQTSSQQTQYF

J: TRBJ2-1
length: 15
V: TRBV6-5
D: .
size: .
DNA: TGTGCCAGCAGTCCCCCATGGAGCTCCTACAATGAGCAGTTCTTC
CDR3: CASSPPWSSYNEQFF

J: TRBJ1-2
length: 13
V: TRBV11-2
D: .
size: .
DNA: TGTGCCAGCAATAGGGAGGGGAGGGAAGGCTACACCTTC
CDR3: CASNREGREGYTF

J: TRBJ1-5
length: 13
V: TRBV6-2/TRBV6-3
D: .
size: .
DNA: TGTGCCAGCAAGAGGGAGAACAATCAGCCCCAACATTTT
CDR3: CASKRENNQPQHF

J: TRBJ2-2
length: 17
V: TRBV4-3
D: TRBD2
size: medium-sized
DNA: TGCGCCAGCAGCCAAGTCCTGGGACTAGCGGTTACCGGGGAGCTGTTTTTT
CDR3: CASSQVLGLAVTGELFF

J: TRBJ2-7
length: 16
V: TRBV4-3
D: TRBD1
size: .
DNA: TGCGTCAGCAGCTTTCTTCCCGGGACAGGGAAATACGAGCAGTACTTC
CDR3: CVSSFLPGTGKYEQYF

J: TRBJ2-4
length: 16
V: TRBV6-2/TRBV6-3
D: .
size: many
DNA: TGTGCCAGCAGTGCTGACAGGTTAAGAGCCAAAAACATTCAGTACTTC
CDR3: CASSADRLRAKNIQYF

J: TRBJ2-3
length: 16
V: TRBV5-6
D: TRBD1
size: .
DNA: TGTGCCAGCAGCAGCTTTCCAGGGGGCGAGATAGATACGCAGTATTTT
CDR3: CASSSFPGGEIDTQYF

J: TRBJ2-2
length: 14
V: TRBV10-1
D: .
size: .
DNA: TGCGCCAGCACGGGACGGCTCTCCTCAGGGGAGCTGTTTTTT
CDR3: CASTGRLSSGELFF